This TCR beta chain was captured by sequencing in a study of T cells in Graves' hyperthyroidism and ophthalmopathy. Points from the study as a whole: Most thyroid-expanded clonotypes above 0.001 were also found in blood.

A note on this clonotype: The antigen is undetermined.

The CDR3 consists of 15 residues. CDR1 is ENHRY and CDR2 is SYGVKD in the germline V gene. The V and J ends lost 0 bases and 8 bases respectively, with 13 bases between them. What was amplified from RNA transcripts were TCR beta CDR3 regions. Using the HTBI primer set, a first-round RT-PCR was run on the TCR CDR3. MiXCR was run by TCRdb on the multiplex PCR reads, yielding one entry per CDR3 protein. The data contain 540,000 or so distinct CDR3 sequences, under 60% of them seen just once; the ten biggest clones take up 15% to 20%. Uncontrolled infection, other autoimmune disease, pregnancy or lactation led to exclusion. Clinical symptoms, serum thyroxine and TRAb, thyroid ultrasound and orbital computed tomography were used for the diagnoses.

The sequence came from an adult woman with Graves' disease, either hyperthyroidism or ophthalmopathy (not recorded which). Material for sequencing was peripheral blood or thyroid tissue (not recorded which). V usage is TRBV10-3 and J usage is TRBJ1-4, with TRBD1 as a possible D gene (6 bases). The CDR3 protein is CAISESLGAREKLFF. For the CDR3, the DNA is TGTGCCATCAGTGAGTCCTTGGGGGCGAGGGAAAAACTGTTTTTT.